This T cell receptor (beta chain) stems from a study of Ad26.COV2.S vaccination and SARS-CoV-2 variants. Deletions cut 3 bases from V and 3 bases from J, with 14 bases between. Germline assignment: CDR1 DFQATT and CDR2 SNEGSKA (reference sequence). This CDR3 comprises 14 residues. Using immunoSEQ multiplex PCR, the repertoire was profiled, and TCRdb retains in-frame clones only, with some absent. The sample has hundreds of thousands of clones, 87% seen once. Sample treatment: roughly 18 received Ad26.COV2.S at low or high dose, single or two shots; roughly 5 received placebo; per-sample allocation not given. The investigators took samples on day 63 after the first vaccine or placebo injection.

This chain uses TRBV20-1 with TRBJ1-1, with a weak D call TRBD1 (5 bases). The source of this sequence is a person between 18 and 60 years old who received the Ad26.COV2.S COVID-19 vaccine or a placebo. Sample: peripheral blood, taken in a trial of Ad26.COV2.S vaccine versus placebo. CDR3 region: CSASIPGLDTEAFF. The CDR3 nucleotides are TGCAGTGCTAGTATCCCAGGGTTGGACACTGAAGCTTTCTTT.